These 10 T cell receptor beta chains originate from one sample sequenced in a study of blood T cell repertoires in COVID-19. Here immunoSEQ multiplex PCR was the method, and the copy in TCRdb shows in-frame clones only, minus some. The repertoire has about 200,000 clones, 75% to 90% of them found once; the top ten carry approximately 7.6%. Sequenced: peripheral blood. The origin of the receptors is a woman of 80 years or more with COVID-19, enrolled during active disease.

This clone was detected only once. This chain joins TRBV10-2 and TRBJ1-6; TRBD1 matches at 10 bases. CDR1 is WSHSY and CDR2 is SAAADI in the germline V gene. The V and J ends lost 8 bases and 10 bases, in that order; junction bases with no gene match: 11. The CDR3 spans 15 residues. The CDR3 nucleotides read TGCGCCAGCGAGGTGTCCGGGACAGGGGTGTCACCCCTCCACTTT. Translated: CASEVSGTGVSPLHF.

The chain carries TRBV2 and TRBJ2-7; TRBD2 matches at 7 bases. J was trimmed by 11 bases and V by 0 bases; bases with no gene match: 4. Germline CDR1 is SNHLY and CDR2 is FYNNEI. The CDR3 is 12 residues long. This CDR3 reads CASSEAGRAEYF. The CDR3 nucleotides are TGTGCCAGCAGTGAAGCGGGGAGGGCGGAGTACTTC. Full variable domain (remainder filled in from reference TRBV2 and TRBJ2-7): EPEVTQTPSHQVTQMGQEVILRCVPISNHLYFYWYRQILGQKVEFLVSFYNNEISEKSEIFDDQFSVERPDGSNFTLKIRSTKLEDSAMYFCASSEAGRAEYFGPGTRLTVT.

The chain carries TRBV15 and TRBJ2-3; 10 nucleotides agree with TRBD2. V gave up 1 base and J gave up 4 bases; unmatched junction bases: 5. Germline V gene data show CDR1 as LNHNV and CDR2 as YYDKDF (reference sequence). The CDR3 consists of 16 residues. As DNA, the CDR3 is TGTGCCACCAGCAGAGGCCCTAGCGGGGGATCAGATACGCAGTATTTT. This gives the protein CATSRGPSGGSDTQYF.

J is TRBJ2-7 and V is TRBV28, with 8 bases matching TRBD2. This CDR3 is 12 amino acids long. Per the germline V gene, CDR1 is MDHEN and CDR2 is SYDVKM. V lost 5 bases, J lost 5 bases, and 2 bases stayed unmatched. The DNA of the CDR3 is TGTGCCAGCAGTGTAGCGGGAAACGAGCAGTACTTC. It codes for CASSVAGNEQYF. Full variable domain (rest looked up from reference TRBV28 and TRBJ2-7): DVKVTQSSRYLVKRTGEKVFLECVQDMDHENMFWYRQDPGLGLRLIYFSYDVKMKEKGDIPEGYSVSREKKERFSLILESASTNQTSMYLCASSVAGNEQYFGPGTRLTVT.

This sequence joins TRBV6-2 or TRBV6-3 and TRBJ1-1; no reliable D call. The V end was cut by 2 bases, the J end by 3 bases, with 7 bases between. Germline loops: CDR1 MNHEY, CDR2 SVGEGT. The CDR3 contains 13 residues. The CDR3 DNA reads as TGTGCCAGCAGTTACGGGAGGGACACTGAAGCTTTCTTT. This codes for CASSYGRDTEAFF.

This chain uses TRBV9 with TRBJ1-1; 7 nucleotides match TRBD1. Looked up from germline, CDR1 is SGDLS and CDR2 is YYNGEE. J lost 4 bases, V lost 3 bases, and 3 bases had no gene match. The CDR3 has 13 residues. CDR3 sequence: CASSATGSTEAFF. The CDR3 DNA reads TGTGCCAGCAGCGCGACAGGGAGCACTGAAGCTTTCTTT.

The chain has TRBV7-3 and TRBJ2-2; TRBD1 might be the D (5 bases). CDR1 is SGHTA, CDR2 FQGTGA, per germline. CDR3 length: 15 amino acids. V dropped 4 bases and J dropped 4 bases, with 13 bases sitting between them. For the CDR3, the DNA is TGTGCCAGCAGCTACACAGGATCGGGCACCGGGGAGCTGTTTTTT. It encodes CASSYTGSGTGELFF.

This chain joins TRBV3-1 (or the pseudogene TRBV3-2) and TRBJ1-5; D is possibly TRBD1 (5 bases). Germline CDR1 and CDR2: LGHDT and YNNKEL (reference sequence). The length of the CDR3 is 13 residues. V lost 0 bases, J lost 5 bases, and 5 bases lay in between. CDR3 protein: CASSQDRDQPQHF. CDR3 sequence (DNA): TGTGCCAGCAGCCAAGACAGGGATCAGCCCCAGCATTTT.

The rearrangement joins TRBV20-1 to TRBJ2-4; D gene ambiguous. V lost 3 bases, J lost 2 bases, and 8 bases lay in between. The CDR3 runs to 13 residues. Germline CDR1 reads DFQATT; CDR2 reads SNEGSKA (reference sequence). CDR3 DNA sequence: TGCAGTGCTAGTGGCGATACCAAAAACATTCAGTACTTC. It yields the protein CSASGDTKNIQYF.

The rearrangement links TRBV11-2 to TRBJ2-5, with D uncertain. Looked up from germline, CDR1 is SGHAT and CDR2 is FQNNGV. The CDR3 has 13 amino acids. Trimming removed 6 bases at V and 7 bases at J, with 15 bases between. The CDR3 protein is CASRRLSTGTQYF. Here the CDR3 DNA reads TGTGCCAGCAGGCGACTCTCGACTGGGACCCAGTACTTC.